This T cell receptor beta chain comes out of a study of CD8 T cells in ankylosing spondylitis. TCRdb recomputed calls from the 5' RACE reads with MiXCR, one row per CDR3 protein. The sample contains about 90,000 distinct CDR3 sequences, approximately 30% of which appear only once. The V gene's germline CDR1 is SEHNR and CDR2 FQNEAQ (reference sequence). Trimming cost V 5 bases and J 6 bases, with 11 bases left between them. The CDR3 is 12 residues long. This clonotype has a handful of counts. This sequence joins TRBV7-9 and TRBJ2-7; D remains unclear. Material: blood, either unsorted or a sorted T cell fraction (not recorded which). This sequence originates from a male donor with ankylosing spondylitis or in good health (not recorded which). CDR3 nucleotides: TGTGCCAGCAGCCTTTCTTTGTCCGAGCAGTACTTC. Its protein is CASSLSLSEQYF.